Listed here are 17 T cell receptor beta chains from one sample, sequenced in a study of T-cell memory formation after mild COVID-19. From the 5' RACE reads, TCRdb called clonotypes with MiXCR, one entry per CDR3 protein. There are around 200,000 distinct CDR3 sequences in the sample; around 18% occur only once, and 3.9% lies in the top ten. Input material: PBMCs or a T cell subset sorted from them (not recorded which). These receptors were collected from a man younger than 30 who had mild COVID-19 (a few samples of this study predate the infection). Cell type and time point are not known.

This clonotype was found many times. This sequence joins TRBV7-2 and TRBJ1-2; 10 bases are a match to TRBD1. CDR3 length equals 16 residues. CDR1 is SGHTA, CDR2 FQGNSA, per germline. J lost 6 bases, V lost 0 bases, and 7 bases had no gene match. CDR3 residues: CASSLAAVGTGDGYTF. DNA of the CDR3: TGTGCCAGCAGCTTAGCTGCAGTAGGGACAGGGGATGGCTACACCTTC.

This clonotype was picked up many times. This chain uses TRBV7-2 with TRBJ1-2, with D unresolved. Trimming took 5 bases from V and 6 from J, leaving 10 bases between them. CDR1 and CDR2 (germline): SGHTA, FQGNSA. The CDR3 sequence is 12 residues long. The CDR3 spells CASSDQFNGYTF. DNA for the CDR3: TGTGCCAGCAGCGACCAGTTTAATGGCTACACCTTC.

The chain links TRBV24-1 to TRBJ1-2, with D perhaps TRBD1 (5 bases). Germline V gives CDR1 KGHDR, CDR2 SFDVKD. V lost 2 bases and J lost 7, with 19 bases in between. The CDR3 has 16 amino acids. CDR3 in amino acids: CATSDYPTRGYSGYTF. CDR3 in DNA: TGTGCCACCAGTGATTATCCGACTAGGGGATACTCTGGCTACACCTTC.

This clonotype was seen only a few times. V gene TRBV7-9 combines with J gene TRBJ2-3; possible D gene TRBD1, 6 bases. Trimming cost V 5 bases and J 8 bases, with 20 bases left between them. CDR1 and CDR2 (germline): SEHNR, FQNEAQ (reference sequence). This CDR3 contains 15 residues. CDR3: CASSRDRRKMITQYF. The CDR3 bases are TGTGCCAGCAGCCGCGACAGGAGGAAGATGATTACGCAGTATTTT.

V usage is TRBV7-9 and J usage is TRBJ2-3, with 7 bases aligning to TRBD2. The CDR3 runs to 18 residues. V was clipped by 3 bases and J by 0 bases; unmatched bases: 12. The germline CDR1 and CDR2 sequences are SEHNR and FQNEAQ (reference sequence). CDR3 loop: CASSLFLGRGTSTDTQYF. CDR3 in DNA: TGTGCCAGCAGCTTGTTCTTAGGGCGGGGGACTAGCACAGATACGCAGTATTTT.

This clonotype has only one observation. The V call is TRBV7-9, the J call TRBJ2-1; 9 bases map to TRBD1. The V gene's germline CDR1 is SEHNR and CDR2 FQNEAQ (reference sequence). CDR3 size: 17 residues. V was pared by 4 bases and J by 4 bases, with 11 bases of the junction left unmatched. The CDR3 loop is CASSSPFGGQGYNEQFF. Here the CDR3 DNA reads TGTGCCAGCAGCTCGCCCTTTGGGGGACAGGGTTACAATGAGCAGTTCTTC.

This chain's CDR3 is CASSGRRTGELFF. The CDR3 DNA sequence: TGTGCCAGCAGCGGGAGGAGGACCGGGGAGCTGTTTTTT. The chain uses TRBV7-2 and TRBJ2-2; D might be TRBD2 (6 bases). The germline gives CDR1 SGHTA, CDR2 FQGNSA. V lost 5 bases, J lost 5 bases, and 9 bases lay in between. The CDR3 runs 13 residues.

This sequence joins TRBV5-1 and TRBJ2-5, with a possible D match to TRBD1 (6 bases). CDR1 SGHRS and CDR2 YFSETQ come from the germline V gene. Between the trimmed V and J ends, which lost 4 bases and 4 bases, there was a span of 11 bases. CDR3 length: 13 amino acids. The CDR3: CASSLTGPETQYF. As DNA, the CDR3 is TGCGCCAGCAGCCTAACAGGGCCAGAGACCCAGTACTTC.

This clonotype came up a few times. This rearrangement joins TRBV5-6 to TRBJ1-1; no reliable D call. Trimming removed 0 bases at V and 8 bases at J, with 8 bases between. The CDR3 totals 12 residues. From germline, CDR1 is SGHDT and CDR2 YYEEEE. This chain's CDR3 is CASSLGPFEAFF. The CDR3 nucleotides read TGTGCCAGCAGCTTGGGTCCCTTCGAAGCTTTCTTT. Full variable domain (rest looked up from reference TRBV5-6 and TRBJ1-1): DAGVTQSPTHLIKTRGQQVTLRCSPKSGHDTVSWYQQALGQGPQFIFQYYEEEERQRGNFPDRFSGHQFPNYSSELNVNALLLGDSALYLCASSLGPFEAFFGQGTRLTVV.

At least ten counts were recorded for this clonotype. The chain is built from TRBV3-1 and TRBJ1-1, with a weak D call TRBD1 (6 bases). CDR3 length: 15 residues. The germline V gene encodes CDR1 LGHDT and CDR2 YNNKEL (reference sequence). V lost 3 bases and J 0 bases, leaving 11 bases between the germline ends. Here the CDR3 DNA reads TGTGCCAGCAGCCATCCAGGGGCGATGAACACTGAAGCTTTCTTT. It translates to CASSHPGAMNTEAFF.

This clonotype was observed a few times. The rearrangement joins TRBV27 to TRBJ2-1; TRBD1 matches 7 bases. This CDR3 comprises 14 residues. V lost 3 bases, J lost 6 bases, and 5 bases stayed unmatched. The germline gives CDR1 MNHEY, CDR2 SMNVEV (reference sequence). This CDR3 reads CASSFDQGVNEQFF. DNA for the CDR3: TGTGCCAGCAGTTTCGACCAGGGGGTCAATGAGCAGTTCTTC.

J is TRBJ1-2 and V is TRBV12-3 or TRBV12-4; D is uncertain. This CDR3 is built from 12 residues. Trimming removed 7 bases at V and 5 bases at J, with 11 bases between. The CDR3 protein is CASNPGPYGYTF. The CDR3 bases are TGTGCCAGCAATCCCGGCCCGTATGGCTACACCTTC.

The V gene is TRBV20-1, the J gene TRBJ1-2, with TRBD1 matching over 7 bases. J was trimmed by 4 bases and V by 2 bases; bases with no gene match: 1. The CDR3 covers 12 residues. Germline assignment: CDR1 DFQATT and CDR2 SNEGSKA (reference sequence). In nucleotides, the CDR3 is TGCAGTGCTAGACAGGGGGGCTATGGCTACACCTTC. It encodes CSARQGGYGYTF.

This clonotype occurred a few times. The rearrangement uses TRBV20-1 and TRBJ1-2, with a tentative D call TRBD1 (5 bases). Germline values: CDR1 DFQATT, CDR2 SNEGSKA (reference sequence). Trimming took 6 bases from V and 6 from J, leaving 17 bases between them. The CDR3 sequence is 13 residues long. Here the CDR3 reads CSAGGPEVNGYTF. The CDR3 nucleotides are TGCAGTGCCGGGGGACCGGAGGTTAATGGCTACACCTTC.

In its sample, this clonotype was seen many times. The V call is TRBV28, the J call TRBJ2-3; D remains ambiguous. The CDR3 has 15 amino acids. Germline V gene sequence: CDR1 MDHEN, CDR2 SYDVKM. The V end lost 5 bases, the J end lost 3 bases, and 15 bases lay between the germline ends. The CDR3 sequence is CASSPLQVGTDTQYF. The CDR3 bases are TGTGCCAGCAGTCCCCTCCAAGTAGGAACAGATACGCAGTATTTT.

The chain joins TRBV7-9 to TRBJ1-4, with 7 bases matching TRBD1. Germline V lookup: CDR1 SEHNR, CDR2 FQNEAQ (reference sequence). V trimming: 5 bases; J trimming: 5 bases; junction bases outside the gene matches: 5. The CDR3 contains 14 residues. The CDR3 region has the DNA TGTGCCAGCAGCCCCGGGACAGTCAATGAAAAACTGTTTTTT. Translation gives CASSPGTVNEKLFF.

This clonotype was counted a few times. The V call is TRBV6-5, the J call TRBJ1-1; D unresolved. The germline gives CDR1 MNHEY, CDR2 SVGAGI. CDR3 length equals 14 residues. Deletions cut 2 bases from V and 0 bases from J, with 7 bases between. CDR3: CASSYLAMNTEAFF. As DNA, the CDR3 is TGTGCCAGCAGTTACCTAGCTATGAACACTGAAGCTTTCTTT.